This entry is about one T cell receptor (beta chain). The antigen remains unidentified. This record comes from a study of follicular helper T cells after annual influenza vaccination. Study background: Some donors were sampled over the 2013-2014, 2014-2015 and 2015-2016 vaccinations.

Notes on the study in general: Change in circulating plasmablasts correlated with ICOS+CD38+ cTfh clonality change.

The CDR3 covers 13 residues. Germline V CDR1 and CDR2: SQVTM, ANQGSEA. V lost 5 bases to trimming and J lost 4 bases, with 12 bases between them. Regarding time point: 2015-2016 season, 7 days after influenza vaccination. Non-naive CD4+CXCR5+PD-1+ cTfh were sorted into ICOS+CD38+ and ICOS-CD38- fractions. This table comes from immunoSEQ multiplex PCR, and its TCRdb copy is limited to in-frame clones, with some not included. The profile shows 4,000 to 4,500 clones, roughly 86% of them singletons. This TCR was recovered from an adult who received the influenza vaccine. This rearrangement joins TRBV29-1 to TRBJ1-5; no clear D. The source material was CXCR5+ CD38- circulating T follicular helper cells from blood, sampled 7 days after influenza vaccination. The subset is: circulating Tfh, non-naive CD4+CXCR5+PD-1+ (ICOS+CD38+ or ICOS-CD38-). CDR3 region: CSVLKGPNQPQHF. The CDR3 bases are TGCAGCGTTTTAAAGGGCCCGAATCAGCCCCAGCATTTT.